The 18 T cell receptor beta chains below all came from one sample that was sequenced in a study of shared clonotypes between healthy human individuals. Here immunoSEQ multiplex PCR was the method, and the copy in TCRdb shows in-frame clones only, minus some. Of about 710,000 clones listed, around 77% are singletons. The sequenced sample consisted of memory CD4+ T cells sorted from blood. The sample's subset: CD45RA-negative fraction. The receptor set was obtained from a woman in her 30s in good health.

The chain recombines TRBV9 with TRBJ2-3; D not resolved. This CDR3 is built from 13 residues. Trimming pared 4 bases from V and 2 bases from J, leaving 8 bases between. Germline V gene sequence: CDR1 SGDLS, CDR2 YYNGEE. The CDR3 DNA sequence: TGTGCCAGCAGCCTACGTCCCACAGATACGCAGTATTTT. It translates to CASSLRPTDTQYF.

V gene TRBV2 combines with J gene TRBJ1-5; no reliable D call. V was cut by 3 bases and J by 0 bases, with 9 bases left in between. Germline loops: CDR1 SNHLY, CDR2 FYNNEI. This CDR3 is built from 15 residues. The DNA of the CDR3 is TGTGCCAGCAGTGACGTGGGCTCTAGCAATCAGCCCCAGCATTTT. Its protein is CASSDVGSSNQPQHF.

The sample holds one count of this clone. The CDR3 region is CAWNRDSNQPQHF. Here the CDR3 DNA reads TGTGCCTGGAACCGGGACAGCAATCAGCCCCAGCATTTT. The V call is TRBV30, the J call TRBJ1-5; perhaps TRBD1 as D (5 bases). V lost 4 bases and J 1 base, leaving 8 bases between the germline ends. CDR1 is GTSNPN, CDR2 SVGIG, per germline (reference sequence). CDR3 size: 13 residues.

This chain joins TRBV19 and TRBJ1-1, with D possibly being TRBD1 (6 bases). The ends were cut back, 6 bases at V and 1 base at J, with 9 bases in the middle. The V gene's germline CDR1 is LNHDA and CDR2 SQIVND (reference sequence). The CDR3 loop spans 13 amino acids. The CDR3 DNA sequence: TGTGCCAGTAGGGGACAAAGGAACACTGAAGCTTTCTTT. It is translated as CASRGQRNTEAFF.

The J gene is TRBJ2-5, the V gene TRBV6-1; the D is unclear. There are 12 residues in the CDR3. V was shortened by 7 bases and J by 2 bases, with 8 bases between the two germline ends. The germline V gene encodes CDR1 MNHNS and CDR2 SASEGT. In DNA form, the CDR3 reads TGTGCCAGCAAAATCCGGCAAGAGACCCAGTACTTC. It yields the protein CASKIRQETQYF.

V is TRBV7-9 and J is TRBJ2-2; perhaps TRBD2 as D (6 bases). The CDR3 totals 15 residues. V shed 5 bases and J shed 1 base, with 11 bases lying between them. Germline V gene lookup returns CDR1 SEHNR and CDR2 FQNEAQ (reference sequence). CDR3 nucleotide sequence: TGTGCCAGCAGCCCGGGACTCGAGAACACCGGGGAGCTGTTTTTT. It specifies CASSPGLENTGELFF.

The chain carries TRBV7-6 and TRBJ2-6, with a tentative D call TRBD1 (6 bases). CDR1 and CDR2 from the germline V gene are SGHVS and FNYEAQ. V was clipped by 5 bases and J by 0 bases, with 17 bases between them. The CDR3 runs to 18 residues. The CDR3 nucleotides read TGTGCCAGCAGCCGCGAGACAGGCCTTAGCTCTGGGGCCAACGTCCTGACTTTC. Its translation is CASSRETGLSSGANVLTF.

The chain uses TRBV7-9 and TRBJ2-5; no firm D call. This CDR3 is built from 12 residues. CDR1 SEHNR and CDR2 FQNEAQ come from the germline V gene (reference sequence). The V end was cut by 5 bases, the J end by 3 bases, with 7 bases between. In nucleotides, the CDR3 is TGTGCCAGCAGCCTCAACAAAGAGACCCAGTACTTC. Amino acid sequence: CASSLNKETQYF.

This chain joins TRBV11-3 and TRBJ2-3, with 7 bases lining up with TRBD1. From germline, CDR1 is SGHNT and CDR2 YENEEA. The junction had 3 bases not matched to a gene; V was cut back by 1 base and J by 5 bases. The CDR3 length is 14 residues. The CDR3, as DNA: TGTGCCAGCAGCTTAGGTCGACAGGGAGATACGCAGTATTTT. Translation: CASSLGRQGDTQYF.

This clone was seen a handful of times. CDR3 DNA sequence: TGTGCCAGCAGTTTCGGTGGGGGGGCCAAAAACATTCAGTACTTC. As protein: CASSFGGGAKNIQYF. The gene calls are TRBV28 and TRBJ2-4; possible D gene TRBD2, 6 bases. The CDR3 has 15 residues. Trimming pared 3 bases from V and 1 base from J, leaving 10 bases between. Germline V gene lookup returns CDR1 MDHEN and CDR2 SYDVKM.

This clone was found a few times. The chain is built from TRBV4-1 and TRBJ1-4, with D possibly being TRBD1 (5 bases). Germline CDR1 MGHRA, CDR2 YSYEKL. This CDR3 has 15 amino acids. The V end was cut by 1 base, the J end by 0 bases, with 6 bases between. The CDR3 is CASSQGQTTNEKLFF. The CDR3 region has the DNA TGCGCCAGCAGCCAAGGACAGACAACTAATGAAAAACTGTTTTTT.

This clone has a single count. It differs at one base from a far larger clone, so likely a read error. The rearrangement links TRBV7-6 to TRBJ2-5, with TRBD2 matching over 8 bases. V lost 5 bases and J lost 5; bases outside the gene matches: 7. The CDR3 has 14 residues. Germline loops: CDR1 SGHVS, CDR2 FNYEAQ. This chain's CDR3 is CASSTGGSGETQYF. The CDR3 DNA reads TGTGCCAGCAGCACGGGAGGGAGTGGGGAGACCCAGTACTTC.

The chain carries TRBV7-2 and TRBJ1-5; 7 bases map to TRBD1. The junction had 13 bases not matched to a gene; V was cut back by 5 bases and J by 9 bases. Germline V gene sequence: CDR1 SGHTA, CDR2 FQGNSA. This CDR3 region has 15 residues. The CDR3 bases are TGTGCCAGCAGCCCCCTAGGGGGAGGGGGCCGGCCCCAGCATTTT. Protein: CASSPLGGGGRPQHF.

The V and J genes are TRBV7-9 and TRBJ2-7; perhaps TRBD2 as D (6 bases). There are 14 residues in the CDR3. V was shortened by 3 bases and J by 6 bases, with 15 bases between the two germline ends. Looked up from germline, CDR1 is SEHNR and CDR2 is FQNEAQ (reference sequence). CDR3 sequence: CASSFLSGDGEQYF. The DNA for the CDR3 is TGTGCCAGCAGCTTCCTGTCGGGGGACGGCGAGCAGTACTTC.

In its sample, this clone was seen many times. The chain carries TRBV11-2 and TRBJ2-2; 9 bases fit TRBD2. This CDR3 is built from 16 residues. Per germline, CDR1 SGHAT and CDR2 FQNNGV. J was trimmed by 1 base and V by 5 bases; bases with no gene match: 5. For the CDR3, the DNA is TGTGCCAGCAGCCACGGACTAGCGTTGAACACCGGGGAGCTGTTTTTT. This sequence encodes CASSHGLALNTGELFF.

The gene calls are TRBV15 and TRBJ2-3, with 11 bases aligning to TRBD1. Germline lookup yields CDR1 LNHNV and CDR2 YYDKDF (reference sequence). The CDR3 loop spans 16 amino acids. The J segment lost 5 bases and the V segment lost 1 base, leaving 5 bases of the junction unmatched. The CDR3 loop reads CATSRGGTGGLDTQYF. DNA for the CDR3: TGTGCCACCAGCAGAGGTGGGACAGGGGGATTAGATACGCAGTATTTT.

The table lists this clone with many counts. The V and J genes are TRBV30 and TRBJ1-2; D is perhaps TRBD1 (5 bases). This CDR3 has 14 amino acids. CDR1 GTSNPN and CDR2 SVGIG come from the germline V gene (reference sequence). V was cut by 5 bases and J by 8 bases, with 21 bases left in between. Here the CDR3 reads CAWGVQGDLSGYTF. The CDR3 DNA follows: TGTGCCTGGGGGGTTCAGGGTGACCTTTCGGGCTACACCTTC.

This chain connects TRBV27 to TRBJ1-1, with 12 positions matching TRBD1. J lost 10 bases, V lost 7 bases, and 16 bases had no gene match. Germline V CDR1 and CDR2: MNHEY, SMNVEV (reference sequence). The CDR3 contains 16 residues. The CDR3 nucleotides are TGTGCCAGCAATGCAAGGGGACAGGGGGCAGGGTGGCGAGCTTTCTTT. Translating gives CASNARGQGAGWRAFF.